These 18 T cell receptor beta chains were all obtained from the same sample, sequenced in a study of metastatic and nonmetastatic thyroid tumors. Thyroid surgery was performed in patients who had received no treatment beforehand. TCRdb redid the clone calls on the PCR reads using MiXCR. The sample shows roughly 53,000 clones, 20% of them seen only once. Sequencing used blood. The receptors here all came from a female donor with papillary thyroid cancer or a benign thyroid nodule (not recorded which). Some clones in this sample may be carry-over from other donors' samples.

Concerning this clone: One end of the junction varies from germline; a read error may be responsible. In nucleotides, the CDR3 is TGTCCTAGTGGTTTACGGGTACAGGGATCCTACGAGCAGTACTTC. Translation gives CPSGLRVQGSYEQYF. The rearrangement uses TRBV12-5 and TRBJ2-7; TRBD1 is a possible D gene (6 bases). The germline V gene encodes CDR1 LGHNT and CDR2 FRNRAP. The CDR3 totals 15 residues.

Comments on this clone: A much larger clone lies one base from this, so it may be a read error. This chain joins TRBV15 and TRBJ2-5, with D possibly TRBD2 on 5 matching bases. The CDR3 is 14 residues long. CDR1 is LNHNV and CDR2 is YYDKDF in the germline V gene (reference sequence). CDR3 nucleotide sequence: TGTGTCACCAGCAGAGAACGACCGGGGGAGACCCAGTACTTC. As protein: CVTSRERPGETQYF.

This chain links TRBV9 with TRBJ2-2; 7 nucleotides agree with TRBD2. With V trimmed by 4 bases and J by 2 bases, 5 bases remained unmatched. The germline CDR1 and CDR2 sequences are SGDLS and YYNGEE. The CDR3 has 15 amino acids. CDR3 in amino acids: CASSSGLDNTGELFF. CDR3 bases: TGTGCCAGCAGCTCCGGACTAGATAACACCGGGGAGCTGTTTTTT.

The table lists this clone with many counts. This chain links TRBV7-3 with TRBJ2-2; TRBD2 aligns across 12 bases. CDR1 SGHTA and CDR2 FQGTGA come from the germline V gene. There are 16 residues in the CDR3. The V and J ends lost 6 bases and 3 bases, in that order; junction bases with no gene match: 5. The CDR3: CASSRTSGAHTGELFF. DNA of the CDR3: TGTGCCAGCAGTCGGACTAGCGGGGCTCACACCGGGGAGCTGTTTTTT. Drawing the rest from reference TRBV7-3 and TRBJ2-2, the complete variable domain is GAGVSQTPSNKVTEKGKYVELRCDPISGHTALYWYRQSLGQGPEFLIYFQGTGAADDSGLPNDRFFAVRPEGSVSTLKIQRTERGDSAVYLCASSRTSGAHTGELFFGEGSRLTVL.

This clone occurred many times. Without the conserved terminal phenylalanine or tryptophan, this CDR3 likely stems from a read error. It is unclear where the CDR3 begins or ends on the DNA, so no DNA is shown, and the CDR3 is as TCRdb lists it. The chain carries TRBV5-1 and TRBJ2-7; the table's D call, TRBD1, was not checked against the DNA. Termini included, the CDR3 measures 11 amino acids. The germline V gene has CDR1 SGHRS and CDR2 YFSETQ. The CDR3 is CASAFKEQAPN.

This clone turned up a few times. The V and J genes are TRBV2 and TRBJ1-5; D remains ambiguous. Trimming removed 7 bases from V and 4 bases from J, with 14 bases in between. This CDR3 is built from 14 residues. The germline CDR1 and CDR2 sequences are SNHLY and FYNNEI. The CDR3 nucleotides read TGTGCCAGCATTGCCCCTATCAGTAATCAGCCCCAGCATTTT. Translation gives CASIAPISNQPQHF.

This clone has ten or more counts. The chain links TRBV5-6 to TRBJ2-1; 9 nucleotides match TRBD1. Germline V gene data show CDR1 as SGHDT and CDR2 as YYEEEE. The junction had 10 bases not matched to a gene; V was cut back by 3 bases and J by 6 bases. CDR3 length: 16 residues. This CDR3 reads CASSWTGTGFFNEQFF. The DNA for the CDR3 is TGTGCCAGCAGCTGGACCGGGACAGGGTTTTTCAATGAGCAGTTCTTC.

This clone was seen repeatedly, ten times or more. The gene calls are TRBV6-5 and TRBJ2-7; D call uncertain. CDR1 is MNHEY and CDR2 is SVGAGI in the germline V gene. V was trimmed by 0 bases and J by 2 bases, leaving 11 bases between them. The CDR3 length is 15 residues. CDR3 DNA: TGTGCCAGCAGTTACTCCTCAGTCGGCACCTACGAGCAGTACTTC. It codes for CASSYSSVGTYEQYF.

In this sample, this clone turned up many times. The CDR3 DNA follows: TGTGCCAGCAGCAACCGGGACAGCGATCCTCTCCTCGAGCAGTACTTC. It is translated as CASSNRDSDPLLEQYF. The V call is TRBV3-1, the J call TRBJ2-7, with 7 nucleotides matching TRBD1. The CDR3 has 16 amino acids. Germline CDR1 is LGHDT and CDR2 is YNNKEL (reference sequence). The J segment lost 6 bases and the V segment lost 5 bases, leaving 16 bases of the junction unmatched.

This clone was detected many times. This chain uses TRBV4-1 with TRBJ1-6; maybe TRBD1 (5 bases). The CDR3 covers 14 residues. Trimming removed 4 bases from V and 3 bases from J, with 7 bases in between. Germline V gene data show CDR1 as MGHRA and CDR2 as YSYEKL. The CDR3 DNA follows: TGCGCCAGCAGCCCCGACAGCTATAATTCACCCCTCCACTTT. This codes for CASSPDSYNSPLHF.

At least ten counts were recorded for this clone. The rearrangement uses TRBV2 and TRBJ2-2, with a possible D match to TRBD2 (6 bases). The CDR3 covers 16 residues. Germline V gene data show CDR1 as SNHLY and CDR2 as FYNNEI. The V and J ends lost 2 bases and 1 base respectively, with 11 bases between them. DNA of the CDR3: TGTGCCAGCAGTGAAATGGACTACAAGAACACCGGGGAGCTGTTTTTT. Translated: CASSEMDYKNTGELFF.

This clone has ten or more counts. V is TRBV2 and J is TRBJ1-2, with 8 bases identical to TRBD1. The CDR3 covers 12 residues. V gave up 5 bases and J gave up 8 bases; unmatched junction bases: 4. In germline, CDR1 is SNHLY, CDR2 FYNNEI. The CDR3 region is CASSRQGIGYTF. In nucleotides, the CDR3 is TGTGCCAGCAGTCGACAGGGGATCGGCTACACCTTC.

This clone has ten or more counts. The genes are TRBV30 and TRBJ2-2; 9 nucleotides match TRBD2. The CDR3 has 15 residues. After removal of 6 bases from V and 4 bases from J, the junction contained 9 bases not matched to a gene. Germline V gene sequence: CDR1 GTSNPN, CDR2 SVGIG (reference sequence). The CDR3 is CACKEAGGGTGELFF. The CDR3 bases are TGTGCCTGTAAGGAAGCGGGAGGCGGCACCGGGGAGCTGTTTTTT.

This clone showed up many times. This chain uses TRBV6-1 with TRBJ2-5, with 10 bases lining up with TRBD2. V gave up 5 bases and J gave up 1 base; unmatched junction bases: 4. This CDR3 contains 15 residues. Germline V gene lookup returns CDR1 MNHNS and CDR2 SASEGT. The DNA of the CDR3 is TGTGCCAGCAGTACTAGCGGGACCTCCCAAGAGACCCAGTACTTC. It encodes CASSTSGTSQETQYF.

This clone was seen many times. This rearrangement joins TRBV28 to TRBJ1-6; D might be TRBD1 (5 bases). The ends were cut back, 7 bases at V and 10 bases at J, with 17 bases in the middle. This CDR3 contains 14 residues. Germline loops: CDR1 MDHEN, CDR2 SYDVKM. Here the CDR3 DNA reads TGTGCCAGCACCCGAGGGGTTGGGTTCTCACCCCTCCACTTT. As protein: CASTRGVGFSPLHF.

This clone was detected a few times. CDR3: CASGGQGETQYF. The CDR3 coding sequence is TGTGCCAGCGGGGGACAGGGAGAGACCCAGTACTTC. The chain uses TRBV2 and TRBJ2-5; TRBD1 agrees at 9 bases. The CDR3 loop spans 12 amino acids. The V segment lost 8 bases and the J segment 4 bases; nucleotides outside the gene matches: 2. Germline CDR1 reads SNHLY; CDR2 reads FYNNEI.

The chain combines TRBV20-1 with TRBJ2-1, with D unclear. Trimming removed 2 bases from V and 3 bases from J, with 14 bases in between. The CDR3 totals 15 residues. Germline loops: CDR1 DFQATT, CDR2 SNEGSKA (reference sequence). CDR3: CSARYEYSYYNEQFF. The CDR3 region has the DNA TGCAGTGCTAGATACGAGTACAGCTACTACAATGAGCAGTTCTTC.

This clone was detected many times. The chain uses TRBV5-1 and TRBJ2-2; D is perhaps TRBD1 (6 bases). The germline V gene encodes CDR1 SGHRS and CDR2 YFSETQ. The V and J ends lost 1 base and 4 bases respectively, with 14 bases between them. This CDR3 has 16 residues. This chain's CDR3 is CASSLRVDRPTGELFF. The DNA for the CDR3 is TGCGCCAGCAGCTTGAGGGTGGACAGACCCACCGGGGAGCTGTTTTTT.